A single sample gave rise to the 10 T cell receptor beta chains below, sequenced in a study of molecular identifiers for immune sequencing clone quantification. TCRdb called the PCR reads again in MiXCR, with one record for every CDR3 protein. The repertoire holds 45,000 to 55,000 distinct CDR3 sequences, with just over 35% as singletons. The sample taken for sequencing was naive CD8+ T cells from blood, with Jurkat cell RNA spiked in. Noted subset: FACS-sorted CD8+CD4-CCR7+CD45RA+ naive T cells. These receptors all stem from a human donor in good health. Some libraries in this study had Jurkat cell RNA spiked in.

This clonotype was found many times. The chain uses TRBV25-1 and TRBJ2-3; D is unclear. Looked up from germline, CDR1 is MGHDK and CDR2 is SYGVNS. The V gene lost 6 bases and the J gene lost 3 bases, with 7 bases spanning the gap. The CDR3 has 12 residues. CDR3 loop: CASSSGTDTQYF. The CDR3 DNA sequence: TGTGCCAGCAGCTCCGGTACAGATACGCAGTATTTT.

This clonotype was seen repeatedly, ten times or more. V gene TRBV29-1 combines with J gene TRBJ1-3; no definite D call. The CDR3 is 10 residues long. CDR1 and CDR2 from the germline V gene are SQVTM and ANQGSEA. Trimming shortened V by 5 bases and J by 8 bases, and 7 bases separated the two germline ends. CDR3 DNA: TGCAGCGTTCAGAAGGACACCATATATTTT. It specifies CSVQKDTIYF.

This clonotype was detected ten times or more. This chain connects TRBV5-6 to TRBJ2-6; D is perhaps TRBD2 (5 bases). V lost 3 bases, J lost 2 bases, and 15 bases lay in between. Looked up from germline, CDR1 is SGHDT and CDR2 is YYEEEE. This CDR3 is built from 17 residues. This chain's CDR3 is CASSSGWVGTGANVLTF. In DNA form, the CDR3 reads TGTGCCAGCAGCTCAGGTTGGGTCGGGACTGGGGCCAACGTCCTGACTTTC.

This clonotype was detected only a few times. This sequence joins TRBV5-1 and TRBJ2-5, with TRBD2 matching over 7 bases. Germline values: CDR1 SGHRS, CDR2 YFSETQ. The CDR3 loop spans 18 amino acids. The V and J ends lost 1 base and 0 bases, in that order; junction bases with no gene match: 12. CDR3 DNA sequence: TGCGCCAGCAGCTTGAGAGTGGCGGGAGTGGTTTACCAAGAGACCCAGTACTTC. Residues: CASSLRVAGVVYQETQYF.

CDR3 sequence (DNA): TGTGCCAGCAGTTACTCGGCCGCGGCAGGGGCCCTCACCGGGGAGCTGTTTTTT. It specifies CASSYSAAAGALTGELFF. The chain links TRBV6-5 to TRBJ2-2; D may be TRBD1 (6 bases). Germline CDR1 and CDR2: MNHEY and SVGAGI. This CDR3 region has 18 residues. The V end lost 0 bases, the J end lost 4 bases, and 18 bases lay between the germline ends.

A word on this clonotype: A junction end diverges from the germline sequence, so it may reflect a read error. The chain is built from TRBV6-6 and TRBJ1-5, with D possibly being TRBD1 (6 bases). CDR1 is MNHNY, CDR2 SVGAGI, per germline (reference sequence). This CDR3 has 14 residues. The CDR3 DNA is TGTGCCAGCAGTTATGGGGGCGGCAATCAGCCCCGGCATTTT. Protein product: CASSYGGGNQPRHF.

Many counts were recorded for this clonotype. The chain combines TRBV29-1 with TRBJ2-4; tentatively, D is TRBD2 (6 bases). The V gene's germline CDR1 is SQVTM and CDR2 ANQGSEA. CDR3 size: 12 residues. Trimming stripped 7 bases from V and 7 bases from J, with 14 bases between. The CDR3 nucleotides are TGCAGCGCATCCAGGGAGGAGAACATTCAGTACTTC. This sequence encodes CSASREENIQYF.

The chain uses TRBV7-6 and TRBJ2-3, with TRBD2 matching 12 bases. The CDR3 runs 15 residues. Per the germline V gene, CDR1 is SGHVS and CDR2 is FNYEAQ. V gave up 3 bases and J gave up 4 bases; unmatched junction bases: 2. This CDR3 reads CASSFPSGRADTQYF. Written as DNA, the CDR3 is TGTGCCAGCAGCTTCCCTAGCGGGAGGGCAGATACGCAGTATTTT.

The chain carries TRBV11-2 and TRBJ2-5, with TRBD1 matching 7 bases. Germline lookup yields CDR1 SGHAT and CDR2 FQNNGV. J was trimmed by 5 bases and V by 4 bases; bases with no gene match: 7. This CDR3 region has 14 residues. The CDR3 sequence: CASSWIQGSETQYF. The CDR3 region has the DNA TGTGCCAGCAGCTGGATACAGGGGTCGGAGACCCAGTACTTC.

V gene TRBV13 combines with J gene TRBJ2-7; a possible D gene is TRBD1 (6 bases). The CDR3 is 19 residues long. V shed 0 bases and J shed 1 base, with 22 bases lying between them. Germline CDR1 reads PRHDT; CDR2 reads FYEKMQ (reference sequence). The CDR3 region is CASSLGVASRGVGSYEQYF. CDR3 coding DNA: TGTGCCAGCAGCTTAGGCGTTGCGTCCAGGGGTGTCGGGTCCTACGAGCAGTACTTC.